Each of the 15 T cell receptor beta chains below was sequenced from the same sample in a study of shared clonotypes between healthy human individuals. Generated by immunoSEQ multiplex PCR, the TCRdb table keeps only in-frame clones and is missing some. The sample records 470,000 or so clones, around four fifths being singletons. The sequenced sample was PBMCs. All receptors derive from a woman in her thirties or forties in good health. Some clones in this sample may be carry-over from other donors' samples.

The chain combines TRBV28 with TRBJ2-7, with TRBD2 identical over 10 bases. This CDR3 contains 17 residues. Germline V gene data show CDR1 as MDHEN and CDR2 as SYDVKM. V dropped 4 bases and J dropped 7; count of bases not matched to a gene: 16. Written as DNA, the CDR3 is TGTGCCAGCAGTTCTCCCCTTGTAGTGGTAGCGGGAGGTGAGCAGTACTTC. Amino acids: CASSSPLVVVAGGEQYF.

This clone was seen just once. CDR3 in DNA: TGTGCCAGCAGCACAGGGACTAGCGGGAAGCAGTTCTTC. Its translation is CASSTGTSGKQFF. The gene calls are TRBV9 and TRBJ2-1; 13 bases match TRBD2. V lost 4 bases to trimming and J lost 11 bases; unmatched junction nucleotides: 3. CDR1 is SGDLS, CDR2 YYNGEE, per germline. The CDR3 covers 13 residues.

The rearrangement joins TRBV7-2 to TRBJ1-2, with unresolved D. This CDR3 comprises 14 residues. V gave up 3 bases and J gave up 3 bases, with 11 bases separating them. Germline CDR1 reads SGHTA; CDR2 reads FQGNSA. The CDR3 region has the DNA TGTGCCAGCAGCTTTCGGGAGCTCCACTATGGCTACACCTTC. Translating gives CASSFRELHYGYTF.

This chain uses TRBV7-9 with TRBJ2-5; 9 positions agree with TRBD1. TRBJ2-7 matches the DNA end more closely, so the J call is doubtful. This CDR3 has 14 residues. The germline gives CDR1 SEHNR, CDR2 FQNEAQ (reference sequence). In DNA form, the CDR3 reads TGTGCCAGCAGCCCACAGGGGGCAAGCTACGAGCAGTACTTC. It codes for CASSPQGASYEQYF.

V is TRBV27 and J is TRBJ2-7; D is possibly TRBD1 (6 bases). CDR3 length: 16 amino acids. CDR1 is MNHEY and CDR2 is SMNVEV in the germline V gene (reference sequence). The ends were cut back, 3 bases at V and 3 bases at J, with 18 bases in the middle. In DNA, the CDR3 is TGTGCCAGCAGTTTTGCAGGGGCCCAAACTTTCTACGAGCAGTACTTC. Amino acid sequence: CASSFAGAQTFYEQYF.

In its sample, this clone was seen a few times. The genes are TRBV30 and TRBJ1-2, with D hard to call. Germline assignment: CDR1 GTSNPN and CDR2 SVGIG (reference sequence). Trimming took 2 bases from V and 3 from J, leaving 7 bases between them. The CDR3 covers 12 residues. CDR3 sequence: CAWSPGDYGYTF. For the CDR3, the DNA is TGTGCCTGGAGTCCCGGGGACTATGGCTACACCTTC.

This clone was detected once. The chain joins TRBV10-3 to TRBJ2-1; 7 bases agree with TRBD2. Germline CDR1 ENHRY, CDR2 SYGVKD. CDR3 length: 15 amino acids. Trimming took 8 bases from V and 5 from J; bases not matched to a gene: 12. In DNA, the CDR3 is TGTGCCATCGGGGGAGTTCAGCGGGGCGACAATGAGCAGTTCTTC. Amino acid sequence: CAIGGVQRGDNEQFF.

With respect to this clone: Given a far larger clone just one base away, this is likely a sequencing read error. The chain links TRBV28 to TRBJ1-5; no firm D call. The CDR3 length is 15 residues. CDR1 and CDR2 (germline): MDHEN, SYDVKM. The CDR3 reads CASTPGGGIYQPLHF. DNA of the CDR3: TGTGCCAGCACCCCGGGTGGTGGCATCTATCAGCCCCTGCATTTT.

The rearrangement uses TRBV5-1 and TRBJ2-5; TRBD2 matches 7 bases. CDR1 and CDR2 from the germline V gene are SGHRS and YFSETQ. J lost 1 base, V lost 2 bases, and 5 bases had no gene match. The CDR3 covers 15 residues. The CDR3 reads CASSLSASGQETQYF. The CDR3 coding sequence is TGCGCCAGCAGCTTATCGGCTAGCGGCCAAGAGACCCAGTACTTC.

V usage is TRBV30 and J usage is TRBJ2-2; D not certain. Germline CDR1 is GTSNPN and CDR2 is SVGIG (reference sequence). This CDR3 has 14 amino acids. V was trimmed by 2 bases and J by 0 bases, leaving 7 bases between them. In DNA, the CDR3 is TGTGCCTGGAGTCCAGCGACGAACACCGGGGAGCTGTTTTTT. Protein: CAWSPATNTGELFF.

As to this clone: The identical CDR3 is also encoded by other nucleotide sequences in the sample. The chain joins TRBV28 to TRBJ1-2, with D perhaps matching TRBD1 (6 bases). Trimming stripped 6 bases from V and 2 bases from J, with 10 bases between. Germline V CDR1 and CDR2: MDHEN, SYDVKM. This CDR3 is built from 13 residues. The CDR3 DNA reads as TGTGCCAGCAGGCCTACAGGGAACTATGGCTACACCTTC. It encodes CASRPTGNYGYTF.

In this sample, this clone turned up once. The genes are TRBV19 and TRBJ1-2; possibly TRBD1 for D (6 bases). Between the trimmed V and J ends, which lost 7 bases and 5 bases, there was a span of 17 bases. The germline gives CDR1 LNHDA, CDR2 SQIVND (reference sequence). The CDR3 runs to 14 residues. CDR3 region: CASTPDRLGYGYTF. The DNA for the CDR3 is TGTGCCAGTACCCCCGACAGGCTGGGGTATGGCTACACCTTC.

This clone appeared once. The V gene is TRBV30, the J gene TRBJ2-7, with a tentative D call TRBD1 (5 bases). The CDR3 sequence is 14 residues long. With 0 bases removed from V and 3 bases from J, the gap between germline ends came to 12 bases. Germline V gene data show CDR1 as GTSNPN and CDR2 as SVGIG (reference sequence). CDR3 sequence reads: CAWSVGAGHYEQYF. CDR3 DNA sequence: TGTGCCTGGAGTGTAGGGGCAGGCCACTACGAGCAGTACTTC.

The chain couples TRBV29-1 to TRBJ2-2; 7 nucleotides match TRBD2. This CDR3 is built from 14 residues. With V trimmed by 6 bases and J by 3 bases, 7 bases remained unmatched. Germline V CDR1 and CDR2: SQVTM, ANQGSEA. CDR3 protein: CSVVTSPDTGELFF. Written as DNA, the CDR3 is TGCAGCGTGGTGACTAGCCCGGACACCGGGGAGCTGTTTTTT.

The V and J genes are TRBV5-6 and TRBJ2-7; 9 bases are shared with TRBD2. The germline V gene encodes CDR1 SGHDT and CDR2 YYEEEE. The J segment lost 5 bases and the V segment lost 5 bases, leaving 8 bases of the junction unmatched. CDR3 size: 14 residues. The CDR3: CASSFSGSLDEQYF. The CDR3, as DNA: TGTGCCAGCAGTTTTAGCGGGAGTTTAGACGAGCAGTACTTC.